These 30 T cell receptor beta chains were sequenced from one sample in a study of blood T cell repertoires in COVID-19. Clones were sequenced by immunoSEQ multiplex PCR, and TCRdb holds only the in-frame ones, with some missing. The table lists 75,000 to 80,000 clones, about nine tenths of them singletons. Sequenced material: peripheral blood. These receptors originate from a human donor in a cohort sampled during active COVID-19.

The chain is built from TRBV27 and TRBJ2-7; 7 positions match TRBD1. This CDR3 has 15 amino acids. Trimming at V came to 7 bases and at J to 3 bases, leaving 12 bases not matched to a gene. Germline values: CDR1 MNHEY, CDR2 SMNVEV (reference sequence). The CDR3, as DNA: TGTGCCAGCACCCCGAAACGGGACAGCCACTACGAGCAGTACTTC. It codes for CASTPKRDSHYEQYF.

This clone has just one count. The chain combines TRBV14 with TRBJ1-1, with a tentative D call TRBD1 (5 bases). This CDR3 is built from 15 residues. V gave up 1 base and J gave up 5 bases, with 14 bases separating them. Germline V gene sequence: CDR1 SGHDN, CDR2 FVKESK. CDR3 residues: CASSQGSGIWTEAFF. CDR3 DNA sequence: TGTGCCAGCAGCCAAGGATCAGGGATTTGGACTGAAGCTTTCTTT.

The chain is built from TRBV6-5 and TRBJ2-5; weak D call: TRBD1 (6 bases). The CDR3 consists of 15 residues. Germline V gene data show CDR1 as MNHEY and CDR2 as SVGAGI. V was trimmed by 0 bases and J by 4 bases, leaving 12 bases between them. The CDR3 reads CASSYSTGSLETQYF. Here the CDR3 DNA reads TGTGCCAGCAGTTACTCGACAGGTTCGTTAGAGACCCAGTACTTC.

The chain recombines TRBV5-4 with TRBJ2-2; 10 nucleotides match TRBD2. Looked up from germline, CDR1 is SGHNT and CDR2 is YYREEE (reference sequence). Trimming took 0 bases from V and 4 from J; bases not matched to a gene: 0. The CDR3 consists of 15 residues. The CDR3 loop is CASSLASGGTGELFF. CDR3 bases: TGTGCCAGCAGCTTGGCTAGCGGGGGCACCGGGGAGCTGTTTTTT.

The V and J genes are TRBV2 and TRBJ1-1, with TRBD1 identical over 7 bases. The CDR3 has 15 residues. Germline loops: CDR1 SNHLY, CDR2 FYNNEI. Trimming removed 6 bases from V and 4 bases from J; junction bases left unmatched: 11. The CDR3, as DNA: TGTGCCAGCAGGGACGACAGGGTAAGATTCACTGAAGCTTTCTTT. Its protein is CASRDDRVRFTEAFF.

The chain employs TRBV7-3 and TRBJ2-5; unclear D gene. CDR3 length: 13 residues. CDR1 is SGHTA, CDR2 FQGTGA, per germline. V lost 2 bases and J 5 bases, leaving 9 bases between the germline ends. CDR3 DNA: TGTGCCAGCAGCTTAGGTCTATCGGAGACCCAGTACTTC. Amino acids: CASSLGLSETQYF.

V and J are TRBV18 and TRBJ2-1; D call uncertain. V lost 2 bases and J lost 3, with 5 bases in between. Germline V CDR1 and CDR2: KGHSH, LQKENI. The CDR3 loop spans 13 amino acids. In DNA form, the CDR3 reads TGTGCCAGCTCACCAACTATCTACAATGAGCAGTTCTTC. Amino acid sequence: CASSPTIYNEQFF. The full variable domain, with the rest looked up from reference TRBV18 and TRBJ2-1, is NAGVMQNPRHLVRRRGQEARLRCSPMKGHSHVYWYRQLPEEGLKFMVYLQKENIIDESGMPKERFSAEFPKEGPSILRIQQVVRGDSAAYFCASSPTIYNEQFFGPGTRLTVL.

This chain links TRBV7-2 with TRBJ2-1, with 9 bases identical to TRBD2. The CDR3 loop spans 16 amino acids. The germline CDR1 and CDR2 sequences are SGHTA and FQGNSA. V gave up 5 bases and J gave up 2 bases; unmatched junction bases: 7. CDR3 in amino acids: CASSQSGRSPYNEQFF. For the CDR3, the DNA is TGTGCCAGCAGCCAAAGCGGGAGGTCCCCCTACAATGAGCAGTTCTTC. The complete variable domain, with remaining parts taken from reference TRBV7-2 and TRBJ2-1, reads GAGVSQSPSNKVTEKGKDVELRCDPISGHTALYWYRQSLGQGLEFLIYFQGNSAPDKSGLPSDRFSAERTGGSVSTLTIQRTQQEDSAVYLCASSQSGRSPYNEQFFGPGTRLTVL.

The chain recombines TRBV18 with TRBJ1-5; the D gene is possibly TRBD1 (5 bases). V lost 5 bases, J lost 7 bases, and 18 bases lay in between. The CDR3 spans 15 residues. Germline loops: CDR1 KGHSH, CDR2 LQKENI. The CDR3, as DNA: TGTGCCAGCTCATCTCGGACACCCTCCAGCCAGCCCCAGCATTTT. Its protein is CASSSRTPSSQPQHF.

The chain recombines TRBV7-2 with TRBJ1-2; D not resolved. Germline CDR1 SGHTA, CDR2 FQGNSA. The CDR3 extends over 16 amino acids. V lost 2 bases, J lost 0 bases, and 13 bases lay in between. CDR3 region: CASSLMVQTTNYGYTF. The CDR3 coding sequence is TGTGCCAGCAGCTTAATGGTACAGACAACTAACTATGGCTACACCTTC.

The chain is built from TRBV4-1 and TRBJ2-3; TRBD2 aligns across 8 bases. Unmatched junction bases numbered 24, after V lost 4 bases and J lost 3 bases. Germline V gene data show CDR1 as MGHRA and CDR2 as YSYEKL. The CDR3 totals 21 residues. The CDR3 loop reads CASSPFSVMVRGGSRTDTQYF. CDR3 DNA sequence: TGCGCCAGCAGCCCCTTTTCCGTTATGGTACGGGGGGGCTCTCGAACAGATACGCAGTATTTT.

V usage is TRBV19 and J usage is TRBJ2-7; 7 bases fit TRBD1. V was pared by 3 bases and J by 3 bases, with 8 bases of the junction left unmatched. This CDR3 contains 15 residues. Germline V gene lookup returns CDR1 LNHDA and CDR2 SQIVND (reference sequence). The CDR3 reads CASSIARDSFYEQYF. CDR3 DNA: TGTGCCAGTAGTATCGCGAGGGACAGCTTCTACGAGCAGTACTTC.

The chain links TRBV10-3 to TRBJ1-2; 7 nucleotides agree with TRBD1. The CDR3 sequence is 18 residues long. CDR1 and CDR2 (germline): ENHRY, SYGVKD. After removal of 0 bases from V and 2 bases from J, the junction contained 12 bases not matched to a gene. This CDR3 reads CAISESPQQGTRNYGYTF. In nucleotides, the CDR3 is TGTGCCATCAGTGAGTCGCCCCAACAGGGGACGAGGAACTATGGCTACACCTTC.

The chain joins TRBV18 to TRBJ1-1, with a weak D call TRBD1 (5 bases). The CDR3 runs 14 residues. Trimming shortened V by 2 bases and J by 12 bases, and 19 bases separated the two germline ends. Germline CDR1 KGHSH, CDR2 LQKENI. DNA for the CDR3: TGTGCCAGCTCACCAATCGACGGGGGTCCGAGAACTTTCTTT. Amino acid sequence: CASSPIDGGPRTFF.

CDR3 loop: CASTEGGHSNEKLFF. In DNA, the CDR3 is TGTGCCAGTACAGAAGGTGGGCATAGTAATGAAAAACTGTTTTTT. The chain couples TRBV2 to TRBJ1-4; D is undetermined. Germline assignment: CDR1 SNHLY and CDR2 FYNNEI. CDR3 size: 15 residues. V was clipped by 9 bases and J by 4 bases, with 18 bases between them.

The chain links TRBV3-1 (or the pseudogene TRBV3-2) to TRBJ1-3; unclear D gene. Germline V gene lookup returns CDR1 LGHDT and CDR2 YNNKEL (reference sequence). Trimming removed 3 bases from V and 2 bases from J, with 11 bases in between. This CDR3 has 15 amino acids. The CDR3 sequence is CASSQSLLAGNTIYF. DNA for the CDR3: TGTGCCAGCAGCCAGAGCCTTTTAGCTGGAAACACCATATATTTT.

This chain joins TRBV6-1 and TRBJ1-3; 9 bases map to TRBD1. There are 15 residues in the CDR3. J gave up 3 bases and V 3 bases, and 3 bases lay outside the gene matches. CDR1 is MNHNS, CDR2 SASEGT, per germline. The CDR3 nucleotides read TGTGCCAGCAGTGAGAACAGGGGGCTTGGAAACACCATATATTTT. Protein sequence: CASSENRGLGNTIYF.

This rearrangement joins TRBV12-3 or TRBV12-4 to TRBJ1-6; the D is unclear. V was trimmed by 1 base and J by 6 bases, leaving 4 bases between them. The CDR3 consists of 13 residues. This CDR3 is CASSLEANSPLHF. As DNA, the CDR3 is TGTGCCAGCAGTTTAGAAGCTAATTCACCCCTCCACTTT.

Only one count was recorded for this clone. The chain recombines TRBV7-3 with TRBJ2-7, with D perhaps matching TRBD1 (5 bases). The germline V and J ends were trimmed by 5 bases and 6 bases, with 20 bases remaining between them. CDR3 length: 15 residues. The germline V gene encodes CDR1 SGHTA and CDR2 FQGTGA. The CDR3 DNA reads as TGTGCCAGCAGCCAGGGTGGAGTCCTAAAAAGCGAGCAGTACTTC. As protein: CASSQGGVLKSEQYF.

V and J are TRBV15 and TRBJ1-1, with D possibly TRBD1 on 6 matching bases. Deletions cut 5 bases from V and 1 base from J, with 14 bases between. The CDR3 extends over 15 amino acids. The V gene's germline CDR1 is LNHNV and CDR2 YYDKDF (reference sequence). Here the CDR3 DNA reads TGTGCCACCAGCGTTTCGGGACACCCGAACACTGAAGCTTTCTTT. It yields the protein CATSVSGHPNTEAFF. Combining the CDR3 with reference TRBV15 and TRBJ1-1 gives the whole variable domain DAMVIQNPRYQVTQFGKPVTLSCSQTLNHNVMYWYQQKSSQAPKLLFHYYDKDFNNEADTPDNFQSRRPNTSFCFLDIRSPGLGDTAMYLCATSVSGHPNTEAFFGQGTRLTVV.

This chain links TRBV5-4 with TRBJ2-5; D call uncertain. The CDR3 sequence is 13 residues long. V lost 1 base and J 5 bases, leaving 9 bases between the germline ends. The germline V gene has CDR1 SGHNT and CDR2 YYREEE (reference sequence). Here the CDR3 DNA reads TGTGCCAGCAGCTTGTGGGCGTCCGAGACCCAGTACTTC. Translating it yields CASSLWASETQYF.

The gene calls are TRBV5-1 and TRBJ1-1; TRBD1 is a possible D gene (5 bases). The CDR3 consists of 15 residues. CDR1 and CDR2 (germline): SGHRS, YFSETQ. Trimming shortened V by 4 bases and J by 3 bases, and 16 bases separated the two germline ends. CDR3 DNA sequence: TGCGCCAGCAGCCCCCGGAGTCCGGGGGACACTGAAGCTTTCTTT. It codes for CASSPRSPGDTEAFF.

The rearrangement joins TRBV3-1 (or the pseudogene TRBV3-2) to TRBJ1-1, with TRBD1 matching 7 bases. Trimming removed 3 bases from V and 1 base from J; junction bases left unmatched: 2. CDR1 and CDR2 (germline): LGHDT, YNNKEL (reference sequence). This CDR3 comprises 14 residues. The CDR3 region is CASSQGQPNTEAFF. For the CDR3, the DNA is TGTGCCAGCAGCCAGGGACAGCCGAACACTGAAGCTTTCTTT.

This chain links TRBV2 with TRBJ2-3; D is undetermined. Germline assignment: CDR1 SNHLY and CDR2 FYNNEI. Trimming cost V 8 bases and J 2 bases, with 14 bases left between them. This CDR3 spans 14 amino acids. In DNA, the CDR3 is TGTGCCAGCTTATTGGCAGAATACACAGATACGCAGTATTTT. The encoded protein is CASLLAEYTDTQYF.

This sequence joins TRBV7-2 and TRBJ1-5; 7 bases align to TRBD1. Germline V lookup: CDR1 SGHTA, CDR2 FQGNSA. Unmatched junction bases numbered 23, after V lost 5 bases and J lost 7 bases. The length of the CDR3 is 19 residues. CDR3 residues: CASSLPTGPDRLPGQPQHF. DNA for the CDR3: TGTGCCAGCAGCCTACCCACGGGACCGGACAGGCTCCCAGGGCAGCCCCAGCATTTT. The full variable domain, its missing parts supplied by reference TRBV7-2 and TRBJ1-5, is GAGVSQSPSNKVTEKGKDVELRCDPISGHTALYWYRQSLGQGLEFLIYFQGNSAPDKSGLPSDRFSAERTGGSVSTLTIQRTQQEDSAVYLCASSLPTGPDRLPGQPQHFGDGTRLSIL.

This clone was recorded only once. The chain carries TRBV4-1 and TRBJ1-1, with TRBD1 identical over 10 bases. Germline V gene sequence: CDR1 MGHRA, CDR2 YSYEKL. V dropped 0 bases and J dropped 2; count of bases not matched to a gene: 9. This CDR3 is built from 18 residues. CDR3 region: CASSQDPRDRGLNTEAFF. The CDR3, as DNA: TGCGCCAGCAGCCAAGATCCCCGGGACAGGGGTCTTAACACTGAAGCTTTCTTT.

V and J are TRBV5-8 and TRBJ2-7, with TRBD1 as a possible D gene (7 bases). The V gene lost 0 bases and the J gene lost 4 bases, with 14 bases spanning the gap. The germline CDR1 and CDR2 sequences are SGHTS and YDEGEE. This CDR3 has 15 residues. As DNA, the CDR3 is TGTGCCAGCAGCTTGGCCAGGGGGGATGGATACGAGCAGTACTTC. Translation: CASSLARGDGYEQYF.

This chain joins TRBV5-1 and TRBJ1-5; the D gene is possibly TRBD1 (5 bases). In germline, CDR1 is SGHRS, CDR2 YFSETQ. The V end was cut by 0 bases, the J end by 5 bases, with 12 bases between. This CDR3 has 15 amino acids. CDR3 sequence: CASSLGGDSYQPQHF. CDR3 DNA: TGCGCCAGCAGCTTGGGAGGTGACAGTTATCAGCCCCAGCATTTT.

The chain employs TRBV5-4 and TRBJ1-3, with D possibly being TRBD1 (6 bases). Trimming pared 4 bases from V and 0 bases from J, leaving 11 bases between. Germline assignment: CDR1 SGHNT and CDR2 YYREEE (reference sequence). The CDR3 consists of 15 residues. The chain's CDR3 is CASSRQEFSGNTIYF. In DNA form, the CDR3 reads TGTGCCAGCAGCCGACAGGAGTTCTCTGGAAACACCATATATTTT. The full variable domain, its missing parts supplied by reference TRBV5-4 and TRBJ1-3, is ETGVTQSPTHLIKTRGQQVTLRCSSQSGHNTVSWYQQALGQGPQFIFQYYREEENGRGNFPPRFSGLQFPNYSSELNVNALELDDSALYLCASSRQEFSGNTIYFGEGSWLTVV.

The rearrangement joins TRBV5-8 to TRBJ2-1, with 8 bases that match TRBD2. The germline V gene has CDR1 SGHTS and CDR2 YDEGEE. The CDR3 extends over 16 amino acids. J was trimmed by 8 bases and V by 0 bases; bases with no gene match: 10. The CDR3, as DNA: TGTGCCAGCAGCTTGGTTGCCGGGGGGGCCGTGTATGAGCAGTTCTTC. Translation gives CASSLVAGGAVYEQFF.